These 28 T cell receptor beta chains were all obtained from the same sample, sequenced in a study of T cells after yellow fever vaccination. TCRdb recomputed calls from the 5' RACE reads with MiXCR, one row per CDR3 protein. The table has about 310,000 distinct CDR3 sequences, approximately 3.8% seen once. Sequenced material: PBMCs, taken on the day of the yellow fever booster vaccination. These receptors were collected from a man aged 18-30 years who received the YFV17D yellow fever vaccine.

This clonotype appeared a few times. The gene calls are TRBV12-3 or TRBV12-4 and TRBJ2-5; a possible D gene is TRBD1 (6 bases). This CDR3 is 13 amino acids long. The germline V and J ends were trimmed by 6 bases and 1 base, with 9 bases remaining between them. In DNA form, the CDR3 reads TGTGCCAGCAGGCAACAGGGCCAAGAGACCCAGTACTTC. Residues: CASRQQGQETQYF.

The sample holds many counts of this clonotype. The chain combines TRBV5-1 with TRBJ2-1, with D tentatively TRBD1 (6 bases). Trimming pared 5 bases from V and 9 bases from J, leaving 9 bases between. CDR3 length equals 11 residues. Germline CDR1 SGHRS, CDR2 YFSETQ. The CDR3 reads CASRTDSEQFF. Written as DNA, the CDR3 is TGCGCCAGCAGGACGGACAGTGAGCAGTTCTTC.

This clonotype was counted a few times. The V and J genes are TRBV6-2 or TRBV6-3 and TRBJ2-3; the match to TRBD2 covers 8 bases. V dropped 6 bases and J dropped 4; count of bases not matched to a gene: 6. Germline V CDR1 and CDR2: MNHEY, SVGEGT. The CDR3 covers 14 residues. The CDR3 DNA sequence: TGTGCCAGCAGACGTACTAGCGGTCCAGATACGCAGTATTTT. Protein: CASRRTSGPDTQYF.

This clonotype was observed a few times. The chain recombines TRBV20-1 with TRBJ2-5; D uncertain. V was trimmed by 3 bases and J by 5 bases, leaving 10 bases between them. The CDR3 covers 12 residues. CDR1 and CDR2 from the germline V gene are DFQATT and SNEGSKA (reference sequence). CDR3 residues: CSASSGIETQYF. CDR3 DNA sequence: TGCAGTGCTAGCTCTGGGATCGAGACCCAGTACTTC.

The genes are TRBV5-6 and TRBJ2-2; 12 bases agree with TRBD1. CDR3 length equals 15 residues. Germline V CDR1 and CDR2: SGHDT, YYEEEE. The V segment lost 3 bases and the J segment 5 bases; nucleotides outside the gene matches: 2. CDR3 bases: TGTGCCAGCAGCTGGGGACAGGGGGCGACCGGGGAGCTGTTTTTT. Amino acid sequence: CASSWGQGATGELFF.

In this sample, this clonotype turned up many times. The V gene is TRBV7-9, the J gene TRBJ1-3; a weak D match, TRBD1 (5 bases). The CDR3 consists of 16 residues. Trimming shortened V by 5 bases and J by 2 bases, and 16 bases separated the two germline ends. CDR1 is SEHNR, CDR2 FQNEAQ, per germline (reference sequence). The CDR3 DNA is TGTGCCAGCAGCATTTTACAGGACCCCACTGGAAACACCATATATTTT. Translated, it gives CASSILQDPTGNTIYF.

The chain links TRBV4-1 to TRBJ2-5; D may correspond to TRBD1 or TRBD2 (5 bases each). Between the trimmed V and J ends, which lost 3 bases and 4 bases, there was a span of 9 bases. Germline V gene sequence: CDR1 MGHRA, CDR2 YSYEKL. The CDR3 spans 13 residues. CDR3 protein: CASSHIGGETQYF. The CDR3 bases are TGCGCCAGCAGCCACATTGGGGGAGAGACCCAGTACTTC.

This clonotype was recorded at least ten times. DNA of the CDR3: TGTGCCAGTGGGGAGGTTTCTCGAGGCTACACCTTC. Its protein is CASGEVSRGYTF. This sequence joins TRBV19 and TRBJ1-2, with D hard to call. V was shortened by 8 bases and J by 8 bases, with 15 bases between the two germline ends. The length of the CDR3 is 12 residues. CDR1 LNHDA and CDR2 SQIVND come from the germline V gene (reference sequence).

The CDR3 loop reads CASSAVRLSGNTIYF. CDR3 nucleotides: TGTGCCAGCAGCGCGGTGAGGCTCTCTGGAAACACCATATATTTT. The chain carries TRBV5-8 and TRBJ1-3; D is ambiguous. V was pared by 4 bases and J by 0 bases, with 11 bases between. The CDR3 is 15 amino acids. Germline V gene sequence: CDR1 SGHTS, CDR2 YDEGEE.

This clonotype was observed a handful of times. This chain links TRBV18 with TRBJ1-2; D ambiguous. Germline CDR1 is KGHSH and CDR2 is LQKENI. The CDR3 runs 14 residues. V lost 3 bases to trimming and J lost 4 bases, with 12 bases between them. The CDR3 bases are TGTGCCAGCTCACCCTCAATCACAAGCTATGGCTACACCTTC. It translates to CASSPSITSYGYTF.

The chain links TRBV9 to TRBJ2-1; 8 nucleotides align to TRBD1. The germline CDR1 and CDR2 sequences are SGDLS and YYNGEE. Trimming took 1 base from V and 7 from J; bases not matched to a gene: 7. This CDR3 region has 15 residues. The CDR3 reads CASSVMGQAINEQFF. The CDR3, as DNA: TGTGCCAGCAGCGTAATGGGACAGGCAATTAATGAGCAGTTCTTC.

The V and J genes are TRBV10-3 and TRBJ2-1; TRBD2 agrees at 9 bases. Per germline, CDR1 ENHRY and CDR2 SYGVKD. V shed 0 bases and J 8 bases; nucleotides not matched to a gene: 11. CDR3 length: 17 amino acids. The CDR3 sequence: CAISESSMLAGKDEQFF. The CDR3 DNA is TGTGCCATCAGTGAGTCATCTATGCTAGCGGGGAAGGATGAGCAGTTCTTC.

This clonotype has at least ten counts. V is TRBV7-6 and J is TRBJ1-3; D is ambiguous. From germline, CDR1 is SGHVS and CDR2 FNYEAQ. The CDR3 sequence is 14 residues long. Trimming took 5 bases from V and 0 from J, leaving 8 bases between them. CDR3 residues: CASSLPSSGNTIYF. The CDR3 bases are TGTGCCAGCAGCCTCCCCAGCTCTGGAAACACCATATATTTT.

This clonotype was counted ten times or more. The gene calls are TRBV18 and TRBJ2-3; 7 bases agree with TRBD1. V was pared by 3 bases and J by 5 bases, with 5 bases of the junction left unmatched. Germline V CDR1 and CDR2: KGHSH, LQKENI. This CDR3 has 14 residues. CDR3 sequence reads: CASSPTGAEDTQYF. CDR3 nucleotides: TGTGCCAGCTCACCCACAGGGGCGGAAGATACGCAGTATTTT. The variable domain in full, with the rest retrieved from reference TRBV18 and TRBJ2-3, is NAGVMQNPRHLVRRRGQEARLRCSPMKGHSHVYWYRQLPEEGLKFMVYLQKENIIDESGMPKERFSAEFPKEGPSILRIQQVVRGDSAAYFCASSPTGAEDTQYFGPGTRLTVL.

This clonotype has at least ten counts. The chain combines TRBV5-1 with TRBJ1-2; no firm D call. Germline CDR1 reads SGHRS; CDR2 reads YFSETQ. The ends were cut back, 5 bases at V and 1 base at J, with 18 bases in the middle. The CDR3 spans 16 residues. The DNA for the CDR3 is TGCGCCAGCAGGCAGAAGGCGGGAATGGGTAACTATGGCTACACCTTC. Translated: CASRQKAGMGNYGYTF.

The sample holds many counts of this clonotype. This CDR3 is CASSQGTGPFF. For the CDR3, the DNA is TGTGCCAGCAGCCAAGGGACAGGGCCTTTCTTT. The chain uses TRBV3-1 and TRBJ1-1, with TRBD1 matching 8 bases. The germline CDR1 and CDR2 sequences are LGHDT and YNNKEL (reference sequence). V was clipped by 1 base and J by 12 bases; unmatched bases: 1. The CDR3 has 11 amino acids.

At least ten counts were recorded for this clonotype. The CDR3, as DNA: TGTGCCAGCAGTACCCCCGGGACGCTCCAAGAGACCCAGTACTTC. It yields the protein CASSTPGTLQETQYF. The chain joins TRBV6-5 to TRBJ2-5, with D perhaps TRBD1 or TRBD2 (5 bases each). Trimming removed 5 bases at V and 1 base at J, with 14 bases between. Germline assignment: CDR1 MNHEY and CDR2 SVGAGI. The CDR3 is 15 amino acids.

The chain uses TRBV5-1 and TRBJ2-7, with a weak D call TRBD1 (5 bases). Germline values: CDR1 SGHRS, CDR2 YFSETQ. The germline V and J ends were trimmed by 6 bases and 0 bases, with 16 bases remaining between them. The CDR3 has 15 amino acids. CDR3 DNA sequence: TGCGCCAGCATAGAGGCCAGTGGGGCCTCCTACGAGCAGTACTTC. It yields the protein CASIEASGASYEQYF.

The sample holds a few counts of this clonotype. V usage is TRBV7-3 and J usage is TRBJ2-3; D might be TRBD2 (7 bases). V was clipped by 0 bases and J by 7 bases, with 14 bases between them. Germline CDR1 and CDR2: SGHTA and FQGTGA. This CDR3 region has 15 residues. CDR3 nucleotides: TGTGCCAGCAGCTTAACGGTCGGGGGGCAATATACGCAGTATTTT. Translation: CASSLTVGGQYTQYF.

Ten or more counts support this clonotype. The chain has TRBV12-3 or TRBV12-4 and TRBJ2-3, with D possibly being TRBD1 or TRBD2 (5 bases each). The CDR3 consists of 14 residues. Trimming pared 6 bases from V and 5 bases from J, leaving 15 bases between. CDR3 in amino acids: CASRPGAKGDTQYF. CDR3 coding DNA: TGTGCCAGCAGACCCGGGGCTAAGGGAGATACGCAGTATTTT.

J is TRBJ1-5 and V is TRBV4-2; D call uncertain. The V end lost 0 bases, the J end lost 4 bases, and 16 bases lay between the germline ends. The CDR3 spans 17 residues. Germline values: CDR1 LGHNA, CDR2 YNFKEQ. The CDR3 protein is CASSQDGSGDLNQPQHF. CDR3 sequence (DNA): TGTGCCAGCAGCCAAGATGGGTCGGGCGATTTAAATCAGCCCCAGCATTTT.

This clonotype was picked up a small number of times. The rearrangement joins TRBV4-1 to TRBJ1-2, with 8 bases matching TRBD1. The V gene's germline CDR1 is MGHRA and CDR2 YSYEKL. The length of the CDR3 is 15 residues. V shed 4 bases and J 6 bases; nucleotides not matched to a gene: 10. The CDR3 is CASSRNRGKFDGYTF. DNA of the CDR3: TGCGCCAGCAGCCGCAACAGGGGGAAGTTCGATGGCTACACCTTC.

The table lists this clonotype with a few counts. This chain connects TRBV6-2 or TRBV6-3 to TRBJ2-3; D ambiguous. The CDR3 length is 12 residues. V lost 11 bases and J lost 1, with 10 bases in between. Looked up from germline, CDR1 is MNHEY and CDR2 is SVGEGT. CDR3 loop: CAGLSGTDTQYF. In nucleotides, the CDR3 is TGTGCCGGGCTCTCGGGCACAGATACGCAGTATTTT.

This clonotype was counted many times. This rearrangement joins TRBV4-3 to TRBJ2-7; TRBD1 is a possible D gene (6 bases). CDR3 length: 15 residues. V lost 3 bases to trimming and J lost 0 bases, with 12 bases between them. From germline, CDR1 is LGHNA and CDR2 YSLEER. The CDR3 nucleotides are TGCGCCAGCAGCCACCGTACAGGGATCTCCTACGAGCAGTACTTC. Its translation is CASSHRTGISYEQYF.

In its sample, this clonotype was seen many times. The CDR3 DNA sequence: TGCGCCAGCAGCCAAGGCCCTTCGGCGGGGGGTTACAATGAGCAGTTCTTC. Translated, it gives CASSQGPSAGGYNEQFF. The gene calls are TRBV4-3 and TRBJ2-1, with 8 positions matching TRBD2. Germline-derived CDR1 and CDR2 are LGHNA and YSLEER. The CDR3 is 17 residues long. V gave up 1 base and J gave up 4 bases; unmatched junction bases: 9.

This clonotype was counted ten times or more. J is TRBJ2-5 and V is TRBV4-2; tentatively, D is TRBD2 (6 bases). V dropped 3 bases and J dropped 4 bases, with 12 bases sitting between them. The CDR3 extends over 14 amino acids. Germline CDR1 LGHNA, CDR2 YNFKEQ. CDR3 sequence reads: CASSQRAGPETQYF. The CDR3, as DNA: TGTGCCAGCAGCCAGAGGGCGGGGCCAGAGACCCAGTACTTC.

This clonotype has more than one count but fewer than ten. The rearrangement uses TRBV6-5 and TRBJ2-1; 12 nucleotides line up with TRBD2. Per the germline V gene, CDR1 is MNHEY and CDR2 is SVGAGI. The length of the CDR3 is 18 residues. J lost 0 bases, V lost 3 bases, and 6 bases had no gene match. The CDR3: CASSYSLAGGSSYNEQFF. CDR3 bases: TGTGCCAGCAGTTATAGTCTAGCGGGGGGGAGCTCCTACAATGAGCAGTTCTTC.

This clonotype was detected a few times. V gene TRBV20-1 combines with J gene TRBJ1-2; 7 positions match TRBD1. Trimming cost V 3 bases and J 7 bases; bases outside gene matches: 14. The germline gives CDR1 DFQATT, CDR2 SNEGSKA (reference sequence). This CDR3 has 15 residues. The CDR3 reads CSASLVHEGASGYTF. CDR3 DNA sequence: TGCAGTGCTAGTTTGGTTCACGAGGGGGCCTCTGGCTACACCTTC.